The 3 T cell receptor beta chains below all came from one sample that was sequenced in a study of T-cell reconstitution after alpha-beta-depleted transplantation in children. A TCRbeta library incorporating unique molecular identifiers was prepared. MiXCR, run by TCRdb on the PCR reads, gives a single entry per CDR3 protein. There are roughly 500,000 distinct CDR3 sequences in the sample; about 18% occur only once, and 3% to 3.5% lies in the top ten. The source material was PBMCs from the stem cell graft donor, sampled from the stem cell graft. These receptors were taken from a human donor who donated a stem cell graft to a child with acute lymphoblastic leukemia.

The chain combines TRBV6-5 with TRBJ1-5; 7 bases are a match to TRBD1. Germline V lookup: CDR1 MNHEY, CDR2 SVGAGI. This CDR3 is built from 15 residues. V dropped 3 bases and J dropped 6; count of bases not matched to a gene: 8. Here the CDR3 reads CASSYLTGNGQPQHF. In DNA, the CDR3 is TGTGCCAGCAGTTATCTGACAGGGAACGGTCAGCCCCAGCATTTT.

There are a few counts of this clonotype. This chain links TRBV6-1 with TRBJ2-7; TRBD1 matches at 9 bases. Germline CDR1 and CDR2: MNHNS and SASEGT. The CDR3 sequence is 13 residues long. The V and J ends lost 7 bases and 13 bases, in that order; junction bases with no gene match: 14. The CDR3 loop is CASTETIGTGPYF. CDR3 bases: TGTGCCAGCACCGAAACAATCGGGACAGGGCCTTACTTC.

This chain joins TRBV5-4 and TRBJ2-1; 10 bases map to TRBD2. The CDR3 contains 15 residues. The trim removed 3 bases at V and 7 bases at J, leaving 7 bases unmatched. The germline gives CDR1 SGHNT, CDR2 YYREEE (reference sequence). The CDR3 DNA reads TGTGCCAGCAGCTCACTAGCGGGACCCGTGAATGAGCAGTTCTTC. Translated: CASSSLAGPVNEQFF.